This T cell receptor (beta chain) is from a study of shared clonotypes between healthy human individuals. Study observations and caveats: Investigators collected only blood, and repertoires in tissues likely differ.

TCRdb's table, derived via immunoSEQ multiplex PCR, lists solely in-frame clones and lacks some. The sample has roughly 1.4 million clones; about 98.5% are singletons. Germline-derived CDR1 and CDR2 are LNHNV and YYDKDF (reference sequence). V trimming: 7 bases; J trimming: 3 bases; junction bases outside the gene matches: 10. The CDR3 covers 15 residues. A note on this clone: Antigen specificity is unknown.

This chain links TRBV15 with TRBJ1-2; 8 nucleotides line up with TRBD1. The sequencing sample was made of naive CD4+ T cells sorted from blood. The subset: CD45RA+ positively selected. The clonotype was recovered from a man aged 25 to 45 in good health. CDR3 sequence: CATTIHGQGDYGYTF. CDR3 bases: TGTGCCACCACCATTCACGGACAGGGTGACTATGGCTACACCTTC. Using reference TRBV15 and TRBJ1-2 for the parts outside the CDR3, the full variable domain is DAMVIQNPRYQVTQFGKPVTLSCSQTLNHNVMYWYQQKSSQAPKLLFHYYDKDFNNEADTPDNFQSRRPNTSFCFLDIRSPGLGDTAMYLCATTIHGQGDYGYTFGSGTRLTVV.